The 25 T cell receptor beta chains below come from one sample, sequenced in a study of cytomegalovirus exposure and HLA in healthy donors. A multiplex PCR was run with 60 Vbeta primers and 13 Jbeta primers. Clones were sequenced by immunoSEQ multiplex PCR, and TCRdb holds only the in-frame ones, with some missing. The sample gives about 45,000 clones, around 70% of which show up once; 3.4% is in the top ten. Sequencing was done on a sample of PBMCs. Source of these receptors: a woman in her twenties or thirties in good health and CMV-seronegative.

V gene TRBV5-4 combines with J gene TRBJ1-2, with TRBD1 identical over 7 bases. CDR1 is SGHNT, CDR2 YYREEE, per germline (reference sequence). There are 16 residues in the CDR3. J was trimmed by 0 bases and V by 0 bases; bases with no gene match: 5. In DNA, the CDR3 is TGTGCCAGCAGCTTGGAAGGGGGGACAGCTAACTATGGCTACACCTTC. Residues: CASSLEGGTANYGYTF.

V gene TRBV6-6 combines with J gene TRBJ1-1; TRBD1 is a possible D gene (6 bases). V shed 4 bases and J shed 3 bases, with 9 bases lying between them. The CDR3 extends over 13 amino acids. Germline V gene sequence: CDR1 MNHNY, CDR2 SVGAGI (reference sequence). CDR3 amino acids: CASSSSGDTEAFF. Here the CDR3 DNA reads TGTGCCAGCAGTTCTTCAGGGGACACTGAAGCTTTCTTT.

In this sample, this clone turned up many times. The rearrangement joins TRBV28 to TRBJ1-4; D not certain. CDR3 length equals 13 residues. Germline-derived CDR1 and CDR2 are MDHEN and SYDVKM. V was shortened by 9 bases and J by 6 bases, with 14 bases between the two germline ends. CDR3 protein: CASREQSDEKLFF. The CDR3 bases are TGTGCCAGTCGGGAGCAGTCAGATGAAAAACTGTTTTTT.

The rearrangement links TRBV18 to TRBJ2-1, with 8 nucleotides matching TRBD2. Per germline, CDR1 KGHSH and CDR2 LQKENI. The CDR3 has 16 amino acids. The junction had 7 bases not matched to a gene; V was cut back by 0 bases and J by 6 bases. In DNA, the CDR3 is TGTGCCAGCTCACCACCTGTCGGGGGGGCCCTCAATGAGCAGTTCTTC. Protein: CASSPPVGGALNEQFF.

The rearrangement links TRBV6-5 to TRBJ2-3; D possibly corresponds to TRBD2 (6 bases). Germline-derived CDR1 and CDR2 are MNHEY and SVGAGI. V was cut by 4 bases and J by 7 bases, with 18 bases left in between. CDR3 length: 15 residues. CDR3 in amino acids: CASSSPRGAVYTQYF. CDR3 in DNA: TGTGCCAGCAGTTCCCCCCGCGGGGCGGTATATACGCAGTATTTT.

The V call is TRBV4-2, the J call TRBJ2-1, with TRBD1 identical over 9 bases. V was pared by 8 bases and J by 6 bases, with 11 bases of the junction left unmatched. The CDR3 runs 15 residues. The germline V gene has CDR1 LGHNA and CDR2 YNFKEQ. The CDR3 here is CASGSGGQGGNEQFF. The CDR3 DNA is TGTGCCAGCGGTTCTGGGGGACAGGGAGGCAATGAGCAGTTCTTC.

This sequence joins TRBV30 and TRBJ2-1; D is possibly TRBD2 (5 bases). Germline-derived CDR1 and CDR2 are GTSNPN and SVGIG (reference sequence). Trimming removed 3 bases from V and 8 bases from J, with 14 bases in between. This CDR3 is 13 amino acids long. The CDR3 sequence: CAWSPLLVYEQFF. As DNA, the CDR3 is TGTGCCTGGAGCCCGCTACTAGTCTATGAGCAGTTCTTC.

This chain uses TRBV2 with TRBJ1-5, with unresolved D. V gave up 4 bases and J gave up 1 base, with 14 bases separating them. Germline CDR1 and CDR2: SNHLY and FYNNEI. The length of the CDR3 is 16 residues. As DNA, the CDR3 is TGTGCCAGCAGTGCCCTGGAGCGGTGGAGCAATCAGCCCCAGCATTTT. Translated, it gives CASSALERWSNQPQHF.

The CDR3 is CASSPSTGSAETQYF. The CDR3, as DNA: TGCGCCAGCAGCCCCTCGACAGGATCTGCAGAGACCCAGTACTTC. The rearrangement uses TRBV5-1 and TRBJ2-5; TRBD1 might be the D (6 bases). The CDR3 sequence is 15 residues long. The germline V gene has CDR1 SGHRS and CDR2 YFSETQ. Trimming shortened V by 4 bases and J by 4 bases, and 17 bases separated the two germline ends.

This chain links TRBV7-9 with TRBJ1-1; 8 bases are shared with TRBD1. CDR3 size: 13 residues. The ends lost 4 bases at V and 3 bases at J; junction bases unmatched: 1. The germline V gene has CDR1 SEHNR and CDR2 FQNEAQ (reference sequence). The CDR3 is CASSSQGDTEAFF. CDR3 bases: TGTGCCAGCAGCTCACAGGGGGACACTGAAGCTTTCTTT.

The chain recombines TRBV30 with TRBJ1-1; the match to TRBD1 covers 7 bases. This CDR3 contains 17 residues. After removal of 0 bases from V and 0 bases from J, the junction contained 10 bases not matched to a gene. Germline-derived CDR1 and CDR2 are GTSNPN and SVGIG (reference sequence). The CDR3 region has the DNA TGTGCCTGGAGTGTACGATGGGACAGATTAATGAACACTGAAGCTTTCTTT. Translated: CAWSVRWDRLMNTEAFF.

V and J are TRBV5-1 and TRBJ1-2; unclear D gene. The germline CDR1 and CDR2 sequences are SGHRS and YFSETQ. The length of the CDR3 is 14 residues. Trimming took off 2 bases at V and 6 bases at J, with 14 bases between the two ends. The CDR3 spells CASSLYGSGDGYTF. In DNA form, the CDR3 reads TGCGCCAGCAGCTTATACGGGAGTGGGGATGGCTACACCTTC. Full variable domain (missing parts from reference TRBV5-1 and TRBJ1-2): KAGVTQTPRYLIKTRGQQVTLSCSPISGHRSVSWYQQTPGQGLQFLFEYFSETQRNKGNFPGRFSGRQFSNSRSEMNVSTLELGDSALYLCASSLYGSGDGYTFGSGTRLTVV.

The chain couples TRBV9 to TRBJ2-5; 7 nucleotides align to TRBD2. The CDR3 has 15 residues. Losses at the gene ends were 4 bases for V and 7 bases for J; bases not matched to a gene: 13. The V gene's germline CDR1 is SGDLS and CDR2 YYNGEE. CDR3 DNA sequence: TGTGCCAGCAGCCCGGTCGCTGTGGGGGGGTGGACCCAGTACTTC. It codes for CASSPVAVGGWTQYF.

The chain links TRBV6-1 to TRBJ1-6; D is uncertain. The germline CDR1 and CDR2 sequences are MNHNS and SASEGT. V was clipped by 4 bases and J by 0 bases, with 16 bases between them. This CDR3 region has 18 residues. The CDR3, as DNA: TGTGCCAGCAGTGCATTAGCCACCCCGGGCTCCTATAATTCACCCCTCCACTTT. This codes for CASSALATPGSYNSPLHF.

This clone was seen more than once but under ten times. This chain connects TRBV28 to TRBJ2-1; 14 bases agree with TRBD2. This CDR3 is built from 19 residues. V lost 2 bases to trimming and J lost 6 bases; unmatched junction nucleotides: 12. Germline V gene sequence: CDR1 MDHEN, CDR2 SYDVKM. CDR3 in DNA: TGTGCCAGCAGTTTAAGACTTTTGGGACTAGCGGGAGAACCCAATGAGCAGTTCTTC. Its translation: CASSLRLLGLAGEPNEQFF. Combining the CDR3 with reference TRBV28 and TRBJ2-1 gives the whole variable domain DVKVTQSSRYLVKRTGEKVFLECVQDMDHENMFWYRQDPGLGLRLIYFSYDVKMKEKGDIPEGYSVSREKKERFSLILESASTNQTSMYLCASSLRLLGLAGEPNEQFFGPGTRLTVL.

The chain is built from TRBV10-3 and TRBJ2-1; D is possibly TRBD2 (5 bases). V lost 8 bases and J lost 5, with 19 bases in between. CDR3 length equals 15 residues. Looked up from germline, CDR1 is ENHRY and CDR2 is SYGVKD. The CDR3 nucleotides read TGTGCCATCCGCCGGTCTACTGGACTCGACAATGAGCAGTTCTTC. It translates to CAIRRSTGLDNEQFF.

J is TRBJ2-1 and V is TRBV28, with 8 bases that match TRBD2. The CDR3 loop spans 17 amino acids. The germline gives CDR1 MDHEN, CDR2 SYDVKM. V shed 6 bases and J 4 bases; nucleotides not matched to a gene: 14. CDR3 amino acids: CASRPSRASGSYNEQFF. The CDR3 DNA reads as TGTGCCAGCAGACCATCCAGGGCTAGCGGGTCTTACAATGAGCAGTTCTTC.

The gene calls are TRBV5-1 and TRBJ2-3, with D uncertain. This CDR3 is built from 14 residues. CDR1 SGHRS and CDR2 YFSETQ come from the germline V gene. V lost 0 bases, J lost 2 bases, and 7 bases lay in between. Here the CDR3 reads CASSLAVATDTQYF. DNA of the CDR3: TGCGCCAGCAGCTTGGCGGTAGCCACAGATACGCAGTATTTT.

This clone was counted only a few times. The chain has TRBV4-1 and TRBJ1-1, with TRBD1 matching 7 bases. This CDR3 region has 15 residues. Germline V gene sequence: CDR1 MGHRA, CDR2 YSYEKL. V lost 2 bases, J lost 6 bases, and 9 bases stayed unmatched. This CDR3 is CASSQSAGGVAEAFF. CDR3 bases: TGCGCCAGCAGCCAAAGTGCAGGGGGAGTCGCTGAAGCTTTCTTT.

V usage is TRBV19 and J usage is TRBJ1-2; no firm D call. CDR1 is LNHDA, CDR2 SQIVND, per germline (reference sequence). CDR3 length: 13 residues. Trimming took 4 bases from V and 3 from J, leaving 9 bases between them. In DNA, the CDR3 is TGTGCCAGTAGTACCGGGTCCCACTATGGCTACACCTTC. This codes for CASSTGSHYGYTF.

The rearrangement links TRBV30 to TRBJ2-5; 8 bases line up with TRBD1. The J call may be incorrect, as the DNA end agrees better with TRBJ2-7. Germline loops: CDR1 GTSNPN, CDR2 SVGIG (reference sequence). The CDR3 runs 12 residues. The CDR3 DNA reads as TGTGCCTGGCAGGGGGCGACCTACGAGCAGTACTTC. It yields the protein CAWQGATYEQYF.

This sequence joins TRBV2 and TRBJ1-1; D is undetermined. Deletions cut 6 bases from V and 0 bases from J, with 8 bases between. The CDR3 loop spans 13 amino acids. The germline V gene has CDR1 SNHLY and CDR2 FYNNEI. CDR3: CASRSEMNTEAFF. As DNA, the CDR3 is TGTGCCAGCAGGTCAGAAATGAACACTGAAGCTTTCTTT.

The chain links TRBV11-2 to TRBJ2-7; TRBD2 matches 11 bases. Trimming took 5 bases from V and 9 from J; bases not matched to a gene: 9. Germline loops: CDR1 SGHAT, CDR2 FQNNGV. The length of the CDR3 is 14 residues. The CDR3 region is CASSPTSGRVRQYF. The CDR3 bases are TGTGCCAGCAGCCCTACTAGCGGGAGAGTCCGGCAGTACTTC.

This clone has a handful of counts. The chain is built from TRBV6-5 and TRBJ1-1; tentative D call: TRBD1 (6 bases). Trimming shortened V by 8 bases and J by 10 bases, and 14 bases separated the two germline ends. Germline V gene lookup returns CDR1 MNHEY and CDR2 SVGAGI. The length of the CDR3 is 11 residues. The CDR3 is CASGGGSRAFF. The DNA of the CDR3 is TGTGCCAGCGGGGGGGGCAGTCGAGCTTTCTTT.

The rearrangement joins TRBV13 to TRBJ1-6; no firm D call. V was clipped by 2 bases and J by 8 bases, with 13 bases between them. This CDR3 comprises 15 residues. Germline assignment: CDR1 PRHDT and CDR2 FYEKMQ (reference sequence). The CDR3 spells CASSLSPTGDSPLHF. DNA of the CDR3: TGTGCCAGCAGCTTATCCCCCACCGGTGATTCACCCCTCCACTTT.